One sample yielded the 29 T cell receptor beta chains listed below, sequenced in a study of T cell responses to AZD1222 COVID-19 vaccine (dated by TCRdb to the early 2020s). Receptors were amplified or captured by the immunoSEQ multiplex PCR assay. The immuneACCESS repertoire file appears here via TCRdb, limited to in-frame rearrangements. These files lack a portion of the clones; in checked studies, under half of the deficit traces to unresolved V genes, and the cause of the others is not known. Recorded for this sample are about 100,000 clones; 70% to 90% of them occurred a single time. Jointly, the top ten make up around 4.4% of the sample. The label giving this sample's time point can be read as: baseline before first vaccination. The sample's treatment or condition, from its label and the paper: meningococcal conjugate vaccine given as trial control. The sequences come from peripheral blood, collected on day 0 of MenACWY control vaccination. The receptors shown here come from an adult in good health.

The chain couples TRBV5-1 to TRBJ1-2; 9 bases line up with TRBD1. The V segment lost 0 bases and the J segment 6 bases; nucleotides outside the gene matches: 0. Germline V gene lookup returns CDR1 SGHRS and CDR2 YFSETQ. The CDR3 totals 13 residues. As DNA, the CDR3 is TGCGCCAGCAGCTTGGGGACAGGGGATGGCTACACCTTC. It yields the protein CASSLGTGDGYTF.

This clone has a single count. The V gene is TRBV19, the J gene TRBJ1-3; TRBD1 might be the D (5 bases). Germline lookup yields CDR1 LNHDA and CDR2 SQIVND (reference sequence). Trimming removed 10 bases at V and 0 bases at J, with 10 bases between. This CDR3 is 13 amino acids long. The CDR3 sequence: CATSGSSGNTIYF. DNA of the CDR3: TGTGCCACCTCAGGGAGCTCTGGAAACACCATATATTTT.

This clone was seen only a few times. The J gene is TRBJ2-2, the V gene TRBV10-3, with 14 bases aligning to TRBD2. The CDR3 totals 16 residues. V lost 7 bases and J lost 4; bases outside the gene matches: 5. Germline assignment: CDR1 ENHRY and CDR2 SYGVKD. Here the CDR3 DNA reads TGTGCCATCAAAGGGACTAGCGGGAGAGGCACCGGGGAGCTGTTTTTT. Amino acids: CAIKGTSGRGTGELFF.

The rearrangement uses TRBV6-2 or TRBV6-3 and TRBJ2-1; a possible D gene is TRBD1 (6 bases). CDR1 and CDR2 (germline): MNHEY, SVGEGT. Trimming pared 4 bases from V and 4 bases from J, leaving 14 bases between. The CDR3 totals 15 residues. DNA for the CDR3: TGTGCCAGCAGTTTCCCCAACGGACAGTACAATGAGCAGTTCTTC. This encodes CASSFPNGQYNEQFF.

This clone was seen once. Here the CDR3 DNA reads TGCGCCAGCAGCTCCGGGCAGTCTAACTATGGCTACACCTTC. This encodes CASSSGQSNYGYTF. The J gene is TRBJ1-2, the V gene TRBV5-1, with unresolved D. Germline lookup yields CDR1 SGHRS and CDR2 YFSETQ. The CDR3 loop spans 14 amino acids. Trimming pared 3 bases from V and 0 bases from J, leaving 9 bases between.

In its sample, this clone was seen a few times. This rearrangement joins TRBV7-6 to TRBJ2-2; D remains unclear. The CDR3 loop spans 13 amino acids. V dropped 5 bases and J dropped 2 bases, with 6 bases sitting between them. Germline CDR1 is SGHVS and CDR2 is FNYEAQ. The CDR3: CASSQDNTGELFF. CDR3 DNA: TGTGCCAGCAGCCAGGACAACACCGGGGAGCTGTTTTTT.

V is TRBV19 and J is TRBJ2-7, with D possibly being TRBD1 or TRBD2 (5 bases each). The CDR3 is 14 residues long. The V end was cut by 10 bases, the J end by 2 bases, with 18 bases between. Germline V CDR1 and CDR2: LNHDA, SQIVND (reference sequence). CDR3 DNA: TGTGCCACCGCCCCCCGGGACGGCACCTACGAGCAGTACTTC. As protein: CATAPRDGTYEQYF.

The chain employs TRBV10-1 and TRBJ2-7, with TRBD2 matching over 7 bases. CDR1 is WNHNN and CDR2 is SYGVQD in the germline V gene (reference sequence). This CDR3 has 14 residues. Trimming removed 2 bases from V and 5 bases from J; junction bases left unmatched: 6. The CDR3 here is CASSEGLRENEQYF. CDR3 nucleotide sequence: TGCGCCAGCAGTGAGGGGTTGCGGGAGAACGAGCAGTACTTC.

V gene TRBV9 combines with J gene TRBJ2-7; no reliable D call. V dropped 0 bases and J dropped 1 base, with 8 bases sitting between them. The CDR3 runs 14 residues. Germline lookup yields CDR1 SGDLS and CDR2 YYNGEE. CDR3 in DNA: TGTGCCAGCAGCGTAGCTGTAGGGTCCTACGAGCAGTACTTC. Encoded protein: CASSVAVGSYEQYF. The full variable domain, in which reference TRBV9 and TRBJ2-7 provide the parts outside the CDR3, is DSGVTQTPKHLITATGQRVTLRCSPRSGDLSVYWYQQSLDQGLQFLIQYYNGEERAKGNILERFSAQQFPDLHSELNLSSLELGDSALYFCASSVAVGSYEQYFGPGTRLTVT.

This clone was counted between two and nine times. This chain joins TRBV6-5 and TRBJ1-6; D remains ambiguous. V lost 4 bases and J 7 bases, leaving 11 bases between the germline ends. The germline CDR1 and CDR2 sequences are MNHEY and SVGAGI. This CDR3 region has 14 residues. Written as DNA, the CDR3 is TGTGCCAGCAGTTTGTTACAGACCAATTCACCCCTCCACTTT. Translation gives CASSLLQTNSPLHF.

J is TRBJ2-7 and V is TRBV6-5; D may be TRBD1 or TRBD2 (5 bases each). Trimming pared 4 bases from V and 7 bases from J, leaving 17 bases between. This CDR3 is built from 14 residues. The germline gives CDR1 MNHEY, CDR2 SVGAGI. CDR3 sequence reads: CASSSSRDALEQYF. DNA of the CDR3: TGTGCCAGCAGTTCAAGTAGGGACGCATTGGAGCAGTACTTC.

The rearrangement uses TRBV28 and TRBJ2-7; 10 nucleotides agree with TRBD2. The germline gives CDR1 MDHEN, CDR2 SYDVKM. J was trimmed by 6 bases and V by 9 bases; bases with no gene match: 8. CDR3 size: 13 residues. The CDR3 region is CASLAGAGGEQYF. CDR3 nucleotide sequence: TGTGCCAGTCTAGCGGGAGCGGGCGGCGAGCAGTACTTC.

The chain uses TRBV10-1 and TRBJ2-1, with 7 bases lining up with TRBD2. Germline V gives CDR1 WNHNN, CDR2 SYGVQD (reference sequence). The trim removed 2 bases at V and 7 bases at J, leaving 5 bases unmatched. This CDR3 spans 14 amino acids. DNA for the CDR3: TGCGCCAGCAGTGAGGGCGGGAGTAGGAATGAGCAGTTCTTC. It specifies CASSEGGSRNEQFF.

V gene TRBV29-1 combines with J gene TRBJ1-2; 7 nucleotides match TRBD1. The germline V gene encodes CDR1 SQVTM and CDR2 ANQGSEA. V lost 7 bases to trimming and J lost 3 bases; unmatched junction nucleotides: 5. The CDR3 totals 12 residues. DNA for the CDR3: TGCAGCGCCATCCAGGGGGACTATGGCTACACCTTC. As protein: CSAIQGDYGYTF.

The chain is built from TRBV29-1 and TRBJ2-7; D possibly corresponds to TRBD1 (7 bases). CDR1 is SQVTM, CDR2 ANQGSEA, per germline. The CDR3 sequence is 14 residues long. Trimming took off 6 bases at V and 5 bases at J, with 20 bases between the two ends. As DNA, the CDR3 is TGCAGCGTCTCCCGCGGGACAGTGTTGGACGAGCAGTACTTC. Protein product: CSVSRGTVLDEQYF.

The rearrangement joins TRBV29-1 to TRBJ2-7; D may be TRBD2 (5 bases). This CDR3 is 12 amino acids long. Germline V CDR1 and CDR2: SQVTM, ANQGSEA. V gave up 8 bases and J gave up 4 bases, with 15 bases separating them. The CDR3 DNA is TGCAGCTATGGTGAGGGTTTTTACGAGCAGTACTTC. Amino acid sequence: CSYGEGFYEQYF.

The chain carries TRBV2 and TRBJ1-5; D unresolved. V lost 4 bases to trimming and J lost 0 bases, with 7 bases between them. CDR3 length equals 14 residues. CDR1 is SNHLY, CDR2 FYNNEI, per germline. CDR3 sequence reads: CASSAVNSNQPQHF. DNA of the CDR3: TGTGCCAGCAGTGCCGTAAATAGCAATCAGCCCCAGCATTTT. Full variable domain (missing parts from reference TRBV2 and TRBJ1-5): EPEVTQTPSHQVTQMGQEVILRCVPISNHLYFYWYRQILGQKVEFLVSFYNNEISEKSEIFDDQFSVERPDGSNFTLKIRSTKLEDSAMYFCASSAVNSNQPQHFGDGTRLSIL.

The chain carries TRBV5-1 and TRBJ1-5, with D tentatively TRBD1 (5 bases). Germline lookup yields CDR1 SGHRS and CDR2 YFSETQ. CDR3 length: 15 amino acids. Trimming took 4 bases from V and 3 from J, leaving 14 bases between them. CDR3 amino acids: CASSARGSPNQPQHF. CDR3 sequence (DNA): TGCGCCAGCAGCGCGAGGGGATCCCCCAATCAGCCCCAGCATTTT.

The chain has TRBV4-3 and TRBJ2-5; possibly TRBD1 for D (6 bases). The CDR3 runs 15 residues. Deletions cut 2 bases from V and 3 bases from J, with 13 bases between. The V gene's germline CDR1 is LGHNA and CDR2 YSLEER. Here the CDR3 DNA reads TGCGCCAGCAGCCAACAGAGAAACAGGGAAGAGACCCAGTACTTC. The encoded protein is CASSQQRNREETQYF.

This chain uses TRBV7-9 with TRBJ2-7; D perhaps matches TRBD1 (5 bases). Trimming left V 4 bases short and J 0 bases short, with 16 bases between. Per the germline V gene, CDR1 is SEHNR and CDR2 is FQNEAQ (reference sequence). CDR3 length: 16 amino acids. CDR3 sequence reads: CASSSPPGADSYEQYF. The CDR3 bases are TGTGCCAGCAGCTCCCCCCCTGGGGCAGACTCCTACGAGCAGTACTTC.

The gene calls are TRBV11-2 and TRBJ2-3; 10 bases fit TRBD2. Trimming at V came to 0 bases and at J to 2 bases, leaving 8 bases not matched to a gene. The CDR3 is made up of 18 amino acids. Germline CDR1 reads SGHAT; CDR2 reads FQNNGV. Here the CDR3 reads CASSLDLTAGGTTDTQYF. CDR3 DNA sequence: TGTGCCAGCAGCTTAGATCTGACAGCGGGGGGGACCACAGATACGCAGTATTTT.

The genes are TRBV6-5 and TRBJ2-1, with 8 bases identical to TRBD1. The CDR3 is 13 amino acids. With V trimmed by 11 bases and J by 2 bases, 5 bases remained unmatched. CDR1 is MNHEY and CDR2 is SVGAGI in the germline V gene. The CDR3 loop reads CAARGLPYNEQFF. CDR3 in DNA: TGTGCCGCCAGGGGGCTTCCCTACAATGAGCAGTTCTTC.

The chain joins TRBV7-3 to TRBJ2-1; TRBD1 is a possible D gene (5 bases). The CDR3 runs to 15 residues. Trimming removed 5 bases at V and 0 bases at J, with 11 bases between. The germline gives CDR1 SGHTA, CDR2 FQGTGA. In DNA, the CDR3 is TGTGCCAGCAGCGAACAGGCGAGCTCCTACAATGAGCAGTTCTTC. Translating it yields CASSEQASSYNEQFF.

This clone was detected once. CDR3 in DNA: TGTGCCAGCAGACGGGACACCCGCGGTGGCTACACCTTC. It codes for CASRRDTRGGYTF. The V and J genes are TRBV6-5 and TRBJ1-2, with D perhaps matching TRBD1 (6 bases). V was trimmed by 6 bases and J by 7 bases, leaving 15 bases between them. CDR1 and CDR2 (germline): MNHEY, SVGAGI. This CDR3 is 13 amino acids long.

V usage is TRBV27 and J usage is TRBJ2-2; D ambiguous. V dropped 6 bases and J dropped 4 bases, with 6 bases sitting between them. The CDR3 sequence is 12 residues long. The germline gives CDR1 MNHEY, CDR2 SMNVEV (reference sequence). The CDR3 sequence: CASSFRTGELFF. As DNA, the CDR3 is TGTGCCAGCAGCTTCCGCACCGGGGAGCTGTTTTTT.

The rearrangement uses TRBV4-1 and TRBJ2-1, with D hard to call. This CDR3 has 14 residues. From germline, CDR1 is MGHRA and CDR2 YSYEKL. The V end lost 1 base, the J end lost 8 bases, and 12 bases lay between the germline ends. The CDR3 DNA reads as TGCGCCAGCAGCCAAGTGATGGCCACGGATGAGCAGTTCTTC. Amino acids: CASSQVMATDEQFF.

The chain joins TRBV20-1 to TRBJ2-4; D not certain. This CDR3 region has 11 residues. V shed 6 bases and J shed 9 bases, with 12 bases lying between them. Per the germline V gene, CDR1 is DFQATT and CDR2 is SNEGSKA (reference sequence). The CDR3 reads CSALRWGIQYF. In DNA form, the CDR3 reads TGCAGTGCCCTAAGGTGGGGCATTCAGTACTTC.

This clone is a singleton in its sample. The chain carries TRBV19 and TRBJ2-7; D possibly corresponds to TRBD2 (8 bases). The CDR3 totals 15 residues. In germline, CDR1 is LNHDA, CDR2 SQIVND (reference sequence). V lost 7 bases to trimming and J lost 2 bases, with 18 bases between them. CDR3 residues: CASTQGVAGTYEQYF. The CDR3 DNA follows: TGTGCCAGTACCCAGGGGGTAGCGGGGACCTACGAGCAGTACTTC.

This clone was found a few times. V and J are TRBV28 and TRBJ1-1, with D possibly TRBD1 on 5 matching bases. V dropped 6 bases and J dropped 0 bases, with 8 bases sitting between them. The CDR3 has 13 residues. CDR1 is MDHEN and CDR2 is SYDVKM in the germline V gene. The CDR3 nucleotides are TGTGCCAGCAGGGGGGGGGTGAACACTGAAGCTTTCTTT. Translating it yields CASRGGVNTEAFF. Supplemented by reference TRBV28 and TRBJ1-1, the full variable domain reads DVKVTQSSRYLVKRTGEKVFLECVQDMDHENMFWYRQDPGLGLRLIYFSYDVKMKEKGDIPEGYSVSREKKERFSLILESASTNQTSMYLCASRGGVNTEAFFGQGTRLTVV.